Following are 32 T cell receptor beta chains from one sample sequenced in a study of blood T cell repertoires in COVID-19. Only in-frame clones appear in the TCRdb table, and some are missing; sequencing was by immunoSEQ multiplex PCR. The sample yields around 47,000 clones, more than 75% seen once. Sequencing was done on a sample of peripheral blood. The receptors derive from a man aged 45 to 65 with active COVID-19.

The chain carries TRBV4-1 and TRBJ2-7, with a possible D match to TRBD2 (6 bases). V lost 3 bases to trimming and J lost 4 bases, with 10 bases between them. The CDR3 has 13 amino acids. Germline lookup yields CDR1 MGHRA and CDR2 YSYEKL. CDR3 DNA: TGCGCCAGCAGCCAGGTGGGGGGATACGAGCAGTACTTC. Its protein is CASSQVGGYEQYF.

This sequence joins TRBV7-2 and TRBJ2-7, with D perhaps TRBD2 (5 bases). The V end was cut by 1 base, the J end by 1 base, with 11 bases between. Germline loops: CDR1 SGHTA, CDR2 FQGNSA. CDR3 length equals 15 residues. Written as DNA, the CDR3 is TGTGCCAGCAGCTTAGGGCTAGCAAGTTCCTACGAGCAGTACTTC. It encodes CASSLGLASSYEQYF.

The chain has TRBV7-9 and TRBJ1-1; D is uncertain. From germline, CDR1 is SEHNR and CDR2 FQNEAQ (reference sequence). The germline V and J ends were trimmed by 7 bases and 3 bases, with 12 bases remaining between them. There are 13 residues in the CDR3. This chain's CDR3 is CASNLVRDTEAFF. The CDR3 region has the DNA TGTGCCAGCAACCTGGTTCGAGACACTGAAGCTTTCTTT.

The chain employs TRBV19 and TRBJ2-3; D is undetermined. Germline V gene sequence: CDR1 LNHDA, CDR2 SQIVND (reference sequence). Trimming removed 3 bases at V and 4 bases at J, with 11 bases between. The CDR3 totals 14 residues. CDR3: CASSIIPAADTQYF. CDR3 DNA sequence: TGTGCCAGTAGTATCATTCCGGCGGCAGATACGCAGTATTTT.

The chain joins TRBV19 to TRBJ1-2; D is uncertain. The CDR3 loop spans 14 amino acids. Germline-derived CDR1 and CDR2 are LNHDA and SQIVND (reference sequence). Trimming took off 2 bases at V and 2 bases at J, with 9 bases between the two ends. CDR3 region: CASSIREQNYGYTF. Written as DNA, the CDR3 is TGTGCCAGTAGTATACGGGAACAAAACTATGGCTACACCTTC. The variable domain in full, completed from reference TRBV19 and TRBJ1-2, reads DGGITQSPKYLFRKEGQNVTLSCEQNLNHDAMYWYRQDPGQGLRLIYYSQIVNDFQKGDIAEGYSVSREKKESFPLTVTSAQKNPTAFYLCASSIREQNYGYTFGSGTRLTVV.

The chain is built from TRBV2 and TRBJ2-5; D ambiguous. The CDR3 contains 15 residues. Germline values: CDR1 SNHLY, CDR2 FYNNEI. V was trimmed by 9 bases and J by 1 base, leaving 18 bases between them. Here the CDR3 reads CASTRHSNLQETQYF. The CDR3 nucleotides are TGTGCCAGTACCAGGCACAGTAACCTCCAAGAGACCCAGTACTTC.

This sequence joins TRBV12-3 or TRBV12-4 and TRBJ2-1; D unresolved. CDR3 length: 13 residues. V was shortened by 4 bases and J by 5 bases, with 9 bases between the two germline ends. The CDR3 here is CASSSGPDNEQFF. The CDR3 DNA sequence: TGTGCCAGCAGTTCTGGGCCGGACAATGAGCAGTTCTTC.

The rearrangement uses TRBV28 and TRBJ2-2, with a weak D call TRBD1 (5 bases). This CDR3 spans 13 amino acids. The germline V gene has CDR1 MDHEN and CDR2 SYDVKM. V was trimmed by 8 bases and J by 5 bases, leaving 12 bases between them. CDR3 in amino acids: CASQIGVTGELFF. The CDR3 DNA sequence: TGTGCCAGCCAGATAGGGGTGACCGGGGAGCTGTTTTTT.

This clone was detected only once. The gene calls are TRBV10-3 and TRBJ2-7, with 14 bases that match TRBD2. This CDR3 spans 13 amino acids. Germline V CDR1 and CDR2: ENHRY, SYGVKD. Unmatched junction bases numbered 6, after V lost 11 bases and J lost 6 bases. CDR3 sequence (DNA): TGTGCCTTCGAGGGACTAGCGGGAGTCGAGCAGTACTTC. Translation gives CAFEGLAGVEQYF.

The V and J genes are TRBV4-2 and TRBJ1-2; D remains ambiguous. Looked up from germline, CDR1 is LGHNA and CDR2 is YNFKEQ. The CDR3 has 15 amino acids. Trimming left V 5 bases short and J 8 bases short, with 21 bases between. The CDR3 spells CASSKVPGDEWGYTF. The CDR3 DNA sequence: TGTGCCAGCAGCAAAGTCCCCGGGGATGAATGGGGCTACACCTTC.

The genes are TRBV11-2 and TRBJ2-5; 9 bases line up with TRBD1. V was clipped by 3 bases and J by 5 bases; unmatched bases: 4. This CDR3 comprises 14 residues. CDR1 is SGHAT and CDR2 is FQNNGV in the germline V gene. CDR3 protein: CASSLGTGRETQYF. Here the CDR3 DNA reads TGTGCCAGCAGCTTGGGGACAGGGAGGGAGACCCAGTACTTC. Filled out from reference TRBV11-2 and TRBJ2-5, the complete variable domain reads EAGVAQSPRYKIIEKRQSVAFWCNPISGHATLYWYQQILGQGPKLLIQFQNNGVVDDSQLPKDRFSAERLKGVDSTLKIQPAKLEDSAVYLCASSLGTGRETQYFGPGTRLLVL.

Relative to its sample, this clone is medium-sized (0.01 to 0.1%). The chain joins TRBV7-6 to TRBJ2-7, with TRBD1 identical over 9 bases. The germline gives CDR1 SGHVS, CDR2 FNYEAQ. V shed 5 bases and J 0 bases; nucleotides not matched to a gene: 5. CDR3 length equals 15 residues. CDR3 sequence reads: CASSIRDRDSYEQYF. For the CDR3, the DNA is TGTGCCAGCAGCATCCGGGACAGGGACTCCTACGAGCAGTACTTC. Using reference TRBV7-6 and TRBJ2-7 for the parts outside the CDR3, the full variable domain is GAGVSQSPRYKVTKRGQDVALRCDPISGHVSLYWYRQALGQGPEFLTYFNYEAQQDKSGLPNDRFSAERPEGSISTLTIQRTEQRDSAMYRCASSIRDRDSYEQYFGPGTRLTVT.

The chain recombines TRBV7-2 with TRBJ2-3; TRBD1 matches at 11 bases. This CDR3 has 15 amino acids. Germline CDR1 reads SGHTA; CDR2 reads FQGNSA. Losses at the gene ends were 4 bases for V and 5 bases for J; bases not matched to a gene: 5. For the CDR3, the DNA is TGTGCCAGCAGCTCCGGACAGGGGGCGGAAGATACGCAGTATTTT. It encodes CASSSGQGAEDTQYF.

This clone was detected a few times. The J gene is TRBJ1-2, the V gene TRBV19, with D uncertain. The CDR3 extends over 16 amino acids. V was shortened by 1 base and J by 4 bases, with 16 bases between the two germline ends. CDR1 and CDR2 (germline): LNHDA, SQIVND (reference sequence). For the CDR3, the DNA is TGTGCCAGTAGTATAGGATCCGAAGCCCCCTTCTATGGCTACACCTTC. As protein: CASSIGSEAPFYGYTF.

This sequence joins TRBV4-1 and TRBJ2-5; the D gene is possibly TRBD2 (5 bases). The CDR3 runs 15 residues. Deletions cut 3 bases from V and 5 bases from J, with 16 bases between. Germline V gives CDR1 MGHRA, CDR2 YSYEKL. CDR3 in amino acids: CASSHFDGRGETQYF. In DNA, the CDR3 is TGCGCCAGCAGCCACTTTGACGGGCGCGGGGAGACCCAGTACTTC.

The CDR3 region is CASGQGETQYF. CDR3 nucleotide sequence: TGTGCCAGTGGACAGGGAGAGACCCAGTACTTC. The V gene is TRBV19, the J gene TRBJ2-5; TRBD1 agrees at 8 bases. The J segment lost 4 bases and the V segment lost 8 bases, leaving 0 bases of the junction unmatched. This CDR3 comprises 11 residues. Looked up from germline, CDR1 is LNHDA and CDR2 is SQIVND (reference sequence).

The CDR3 sequence is CASSQAPGASGRVEQYF. The DNA for the CDR3 is TGCGCCAGCAGCCAAGCCCCCGGGGCTAGCGGGAGGGTCGAGCAGTACTTC. This chain links TRBV4-1 with TRBJ2-7, with 12 bases aligning to TRBD2. Germline CDR1 is MGHRA and CDR2 is YSYEKL. The CDR3 length is 17 residues. Losses at the gene ends were 1 base for V and 6 bases for J; bases not matched to a gene: 10.

The genes are TRBV7-3 and TRBJ2-1, with 7 nucleotides matching TRBD2. CDR1 is SGHTA and CDR2 is FQGTGA in the germline V gene. The CDR3 extends over 15 amino acids. J was trimmed by 0 bases and V by 6 bases; bases with no gene match: 5. The CDR3 protein is CASSQRDRSYNEQFF. For the CDR3, the DNA is TGTGCCAGCAGTCAGCGGGACCGCTCCTACAATGAGCAGTTCTTC.

The V call is TRBV7-9, the J call TRBJ1-1; no reliable D call. V lost 4 bases, J lost 2 bases, and 14 bases lay in between. This CDR3 has 15 amino acids. CDR1 is SEHNR and CDR2 is FQNEAQ in the germline V gene (reference sequence). The CDR3 DNA sequence: TGTGCCAGCAGCTCATCATGGGCAGGCAACACTGAAGCTTTCTTT. It translates to CASSSSWAGNTEAFF. Filled out from reference TRBV7-9 and TRBJ1-1, the complete variable domain reads DTGVSQNPRHKITKRGQNVTFRCDPISEHNRLYWYRQTLGQGPEFLTYFQNEAQLEKSRLLSDRFSAERPKGSFSTLEIQRTEQGDSAMYLCASSSSWAGNTEAFFGQGTRLTVV.

The V gene is TRBV6-5, the J gene TRBJ1-3, with 12 bases aligning to TRBD1. The CDR3 loop spans 15 amino acids. Germline CDR1 is MNHEY and CDR2 is SVGAGI. Unmatched junction bases numbered 3, after V lost 5 bases and J lost 4 bases. This CDR3 reads CASSRGTGGGNTIYF. DNA for the CDR3: TGTGCCAGCAGTCGGGGGACAGGGGGCGGAAACACCATATATTTT.

The gene calls are TRBV5-1 and TRBJ2-1, with 13 bases aligning to TRBD2. Losses at the gene ends were 4 bases for V and 5 bases for J; bases not matched to a gene: 3. This CDR3 has 15 residues. From germline, CDR1 is SGHRS and CDR2 YFSETQ. Written as DNA, the CDR3 is TGCGCCAGCAGCCCCGGGACTAGCGGGGACAATGAGCAGTTCTTC. It translates to CASSPGTSGDNEQFF.

This clone was detected once. The rearrangement joins TRBV7-9 to TRBJ2-3; 8 bases map to TRBD2. The CDR3 runs to 16 residues. Germline CDR1 and CDR2: SEHNR and FQNEAQ (reference sequence). V gave up 5 bases and J gave up 2 bases; unmatched junction bases: 9. CDR3 protein: CASSQYSGELTDTQYF. The DNA for the CDR3 is TGTGCCAGCAGCCAATATAGCGGGGAGCTCACAGATACGCAGTATTTT.

The CDR3 is CASSLDGTSGETTDTQYF. The CDR3 DNA follows: TGCGCCAGCAGCTTGGATGGTACTAGCGGGGAGACGACAGATACGCAGTATTTT. The chain is built from TRBV5-1 and TRBJ2-3, with 10 bases aligning to TRBD2. V dropped 0 bases and J dropped 3; count of bases not matched to a gene: 10. The CDR3 has 18 residues. The germline V gene encodes CDR1 SGHRS and CDR2 YFSETQ.

V is TRBV6-5 and J is TRBJ2-7; D call uncertain. The germline gives CDR1 MNHEY, CDR2 SVGAGI. V lost 7 bases and J 3 bases, leaving 16 bases between the germline ends. CDR3 length: 14 residues. CDR3 amino acids: CASNAAVLFYEQYF. CDR3 DNA: TGTGCCAGCAATGCGGCAGTCCTTTTCTACGAGCAGTACTTC.

The V gene is TRBV4-1, the J gene TRBJ2-3, with a possible D match to TRBD1 (6 bases). V was cut by 4 bases and J by 3 bases, with 14 bases left in between. Germline values: CDR1 MGHRA, CDR2 YSYEKL. The CDR3 is 15 residues long. CDR3 sequence reads: CASSLTGMTTDTQYF. In nucleotides, the CDR3 is TGCGCCAGCAGCCTGACAGGAATGACTACAGATACGCAGTATTTT.

This clone was seen only once. The V call is TRBV19, the J call TRBJ2-7; 7 positions agree with TRBD2. V gave up 5 bases and J gave up 6 bases; unmatched junction bases: 10. CDR1 is LNHDA, CDR2 SQIVND, per germline (reference sequence). The CDR3 is 14 amino acids. CDR3 protein: CASSYRSSGSEQYF. CDR3 nucleotides: TGTGCCAGTAGTTATAGGTCTAGCGGCAGCGAGCAGTACTTC.

The chain couples TRBV7-2 to TRBJ1-1; maybe TRBD1 (6 bases). Per germline, CDR1 SGHTA and CDR2 FQGNSA. V was shortened by 5 bases and J by 0 bases, with 16 bases between the two germline ends. The CDR3 covers 16 residues. The CDR3 DNA sequence: TGTGCCAGCAGCCCTAACAGGGTCACCGTGAACACTGAAGCTTTCTTT. As protein: CASSPNRVTVNTEAFF.

The V call is TRBV19, the J call TRBJ1-1; 10 positions match TRBD1. Germline trimming cut 3 bases from V and 4 bases from J; bases unmatched to any gene: 2. CDR1 and CDR2 from the germline V gene are LNHDA and SQIVND (reference sequence). The CDR3 runs 14 residues. The CDR3 nucleotides are TGTGCCAGTAGTATCGGGACAGGGGTCACTGAAGCTTTCTTT. It codes for CASSIGTGVTEAFF.

The CDR3 here is CASSLKTGGSTEAFF. As DNA, the CDR3 is TGTGCCAGCAGCTTAAAGACAGGAGGAAGCACTGAAGCTTTCTTT. The J gene is TRBJ1-1, the V gene TRBV7-3; D possibly corresponds to TRBD1 (6 bases). Trimming took off 1 base at V and 4 bases at J, with 13 bases between the two ends. CDR1 and CDR2 (germline): SGHTA, FQGTGA. The CDR3 loop spans 15 amino acids.

The V gene is TRBV7-3, the J gene TRBJ2-1, with 8 bases matching TRBD2. The CDR3 is 14 amino acids. Looked up from germline, CDR1 is SGHTA and CDR2 is FQGTGA. The trim removed 5 bases at V and 6 bases at J, leaving 6 bases unmatched. Written as DNA, the CDR3 is TGTGCCAGCAGCCCCTCCGGGGGGGTCAATGAGCAGTTCTTC. The encoded protein is CASSPSGGVNEQFF. The full variable domain, in which reference TRBV7-3 and TRBJ2-1 provide the parts outside the CDR3, is GAGVSQTPSNKVTEKGKYVELRCDPISGHTALYWYRQSLGQGPEFLIYFQGTGAADDSGLPNDRFFAVRPEGSVSTLKIQRTERGDSAVYLCASSPSGGVNEQFFGPGTRLTVL.

The V gene is TRBV3-1 (or the pseudogene TRBV3-2), the J gene TRBJ2-5, with TRBD1 identical over 10 bases. The CDR3 has 18 amino acids. V was pared by 2 bases and J by 3 bases, with 12 bases of the junction left unmatched. Germline CDR1 LGHDT, CDR2 YNNKEL (reference sequence). CDR3 sequence reads: CASSQNLPGQGLEETQYF. The CDR3 region has the DNA TGTGCCAGCAGCCAAAATCTACCGGGACAGGGGCTCGAAGAGACCCAGTACTTC.

The V gene is TRBV7-9, the J gene TRBJ1-4, with 7 bases fitting TRBD1. This CDR3 has 16 amino acids. Germline V gene data show CDR1 as SEHNR and CDR2 as FQNEAQ (reference sequence). The V segment lost 2 bases and the J segment 0 bases; nucleotides outside the gene matches: 3. The DNA for the CDR3 is TGTGCCAGCAGCTTAATAGACAGGGCAACTAATGAAAAACTGTTTTTT. It encodes CASSLIDRATNEKLFF. The variable domain in full, completed from reference TRBV7-9 and TRBJ1-4, reads DTGVSQNPRHKITKRGQNVTFRCDPISEHNRLYWYRQTLGQGPEFLTYFQNEAQLEKSRLLSDRFSAERPKGSFSTLEIQRTEQGDSAMYLCASSLIDRATNEKLFFGSGTQLSVL.